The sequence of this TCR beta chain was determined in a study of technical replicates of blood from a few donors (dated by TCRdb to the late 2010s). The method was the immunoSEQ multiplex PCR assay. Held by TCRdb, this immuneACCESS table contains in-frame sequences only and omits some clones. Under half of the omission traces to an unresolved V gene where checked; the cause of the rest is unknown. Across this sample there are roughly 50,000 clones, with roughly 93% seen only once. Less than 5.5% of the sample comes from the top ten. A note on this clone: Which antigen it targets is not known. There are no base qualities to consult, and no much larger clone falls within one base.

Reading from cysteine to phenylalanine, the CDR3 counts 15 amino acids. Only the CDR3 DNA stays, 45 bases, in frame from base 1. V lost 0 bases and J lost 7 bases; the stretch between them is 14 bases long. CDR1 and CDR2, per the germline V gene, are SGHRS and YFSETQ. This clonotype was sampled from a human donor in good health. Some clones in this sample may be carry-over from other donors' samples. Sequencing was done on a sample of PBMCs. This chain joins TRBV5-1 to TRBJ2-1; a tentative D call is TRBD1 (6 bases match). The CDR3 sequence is CASSLDSRGRNEQFF. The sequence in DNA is TGCGCCAGCAGCTTGGATTCCAGGGGACGTAATGAGCAGTTCTTC.